Listed below are T cell receptor beta chains from one sample, sequenced in a study of neurological immune-mediated disorders. TCRdb passed the 5' RACE reads through MiXCR, listing each CDR3 protein once. Among 27,000 or so distinct CDR3 sequences, about 3.5% were seen once, and the ten largest hold 6% to 9%. Sequenced sample: PBMCs. All receptors derive from a woman under 40 with multiple sclerosis. Both conserved end residues are part of each CDR3. Fields, in order: V gene, CDR3 length, J gene, CDR3 protein.

V gene: TRBV20-1; CDR3 length: 12; J gene: TRBJ2-1; CDR3 protein: CSASQPGGEQFF
V gene: TRBV20-1; CDR3 length: 14; J gene: TRBJ2-6; CDR3 protein: CSGYLDSGANVLTF
V gene: TRBV12-3/TRBV12-4; CDR3 length: 14; J gene: TRBJ2-7; CDR3 protein: CASSLTQGSYEQYF
V gene: TRBV20-1; CDR3 length: 12; J gene: TRBJ2-2; CDR3 protein: CSALRRVGELFF
V gene: TRBV27; CDR3 length: 15; J gene: TRBJ2-3; CDR3 protein: CASRRRETSTDTQYF
V gene: TRBV6-6; CDR3 length: 15; J gene: TRBJ2-5; CDR3 protein: CASSTRTSGTETQYF
V gene: TRBV20-1; CDR3 length: 15; J gene: TRBJ2-1; CDR3 protein: CSAREDPNSYNEQFF
V gene: TRBV18; CDR3 length: 13; J gene: TRBJ1-5; CDR3 protein: CASSPAGGQPQHF
V gene: TRBV20-1; CDR3 length: 13; J gene: TRBJ2-5; CDR3 protein: CSASTAKRETQYF
V gene: TRBV7-2; CDR3 length: 13; J gene: TRBJ1-2; CDR3 protein: CASSSDRRYGYTF